The clone carrying this T cell receptor (beta chain) was counted at least ten times. The target antigen is unknown. The data stem from a study of T-cell reconstitution after alpha-beta-depleted transplantation in children. Unique molecular identifiers were used to barcode this TCRbeta library. Each CDR3 protein is one row after TCRdb ran MiXCR on the PCR reads. The sample holds about a million distinct CDR3 sequences, around 30% seen once. The V and J ends lost 1 base and 8 bases respectively, with 6 bases between them. This CDR3 comprises 12 residues. Germline values: CDR1 SEHNR, CDR2 FQNEAQ (reference sequence). Study-wide results and caveats: Several hundred expanded graft clones reportedly supplied alpha-beta T cells about two months after transplant.

The TCR was taken from a boy younger than two who had a stem cell transplant for SCID, so the T cells may come from the graft donor. Sequencing used PBMCs, mostly from graft donor cells, obtained 360 days after TCRalphabeta/CD19-depleted stem cell transplant. The rearrangement uses TRBV7-9 and TRBJ2-1, with unresolved D. CDR3 loop: CASSLVTYEQFF. The CDR3 bases are TGTGCCAGCAGCTTAGTAACCTATGAGCAGTTCTTC.